Below, one T cell receptor beta chain is given with its context. Random hexamers were used to reverse transcribe about 0.5 to 1 ug of RNA. TCRdb reanalysed the immunoSEQ multiplex PCR reads using MiXCR and keeps one entry per CDR3 protein. Here the sample spans under 300,000 distinct CDR3 sequences, 96% being singletons. The data derive from a study of CD8 T cells in Susac syndrome. The receptor's source is a human donor with Susac syndrome. Sequencing used CD4+ T cells from PBMCs.

CDR3 sequence (DNA): TGTGCCAGCAGCCGAAATCTAGCGGGACCCGGTGAGCAGTTCTTC. This sequence encodes CASSRNLAGPGEQFF. The chain links TRBV4-2 to TRBJ2-1; 9 nucleotides align to TRBD2. CDR1 is LGHNA and CDR2 is YNFKEQ in the germline V gene. After removal of 4 bases from V and 9 bases from J, the junction contained 10 bases not matched to a gene. The CDR3 consists of 15 residues.